These 11 T cell receptor beta chains share one sample of origin, sequenced in a study of OX40 agonist ivuxolimab in advanced cancers. TCRdb keeps only in-frame clones here, not all; method: immunoSEQ multiplex PCR. The sample comprises roughly 70,000 clones, 84% of which are singletons, and roughly 2.3% rests with the top ten. The sample consisted of CD4+ or CD8+ T cells sorted from blood, taken in a trial of the OX40 agonist ivuxolimab. The receptor source for this set is an adult with an advanced solid tumor such as melanoma, head and neck, liver or kidney cancer.

This rearrangement joins TRBV6-1 to TRBJ2-1; TRBD1 matches at 11 bases. J lost 1 base, V lost 4 bases, and 12 bases had no gene match. CDR3 length equals 19 residues. CDR1 MNHNS and CDR2 SASEGT come from the germline V gene. This chain's CDR3 is CASSARTWTGGASYNEQFF. The CDR3 DNA reads as TGTGCCAGCAGTGCCCGTACATGGACAGGGGGCGCATCCTACAATGAGCAGTTCTTC.

The chain has TRBV4-1 and TRBJ2-7; the D is unclear. The V and J ends lost 0 bases and 6 bases respectively, with 9 bases between them. From germline, CDR1 is MGHRA and CDR2 YSYEKL. This CDR3 is 13 amino acids long. The CDR3, as DNA: TGCGCCAGCAGCCAAGACCGTATACGCGAGCAGTACTTC. Its protein product is CASSQDRIREQYF.

The rearrangement uses TRBV9 and TRBJ2-3, with 7 bases fitting TRBD1. The CDR3 covers 15 residues. With V trimmed by 3 bases and J by 1 base, 5 bases remained unmatched. The germline V gene encodes CDR1 SGDLS and CDR2 YYNGEE. The CDR3, as DNA: TGTGCCAGCAGCGCTTATGGACAGGGCACAGATACGCAGTATTTT. It is translated as CASSAYGQGTDTQYF.

CDR3 bases: TGTGCCAGCAGCAAAGTCCCCCGTGGAGACCTAATTCGTGGCTACACCTTC. It specifies CASSKVPRGDLIRGYTF. The V call is TRBV21-1, the J call TRBJ1-2. TRBV21-1 constitutes a pseudogene. The CDR3 runs to 17 residues.

The V gene is TRBV18, the J gene TRBJ2-4; 8 bases map to TRBD1. The CDR3 totals 17 residues. Germline CDR1 KGHSH, CDR2 LQKENI. Trimming at V came to 3 bases and at J to 0 bases, leaving 7 bases not matched to a gene. CDR3 residues: CASSPRTGSIAKNIQYF. In DNA, the CDR3 is TGTGCCAGCTCACCTAGGACAGGGTCGATAGCCAAAAACATTCAGTACTTC.

The chain couples TRBV19 to TRBJ1-2; D call uncertain. V was shortened by 3 bases and J by 3 bases, with 11 bases between the two germline ends. Germline loops: CDR1 LNHDA, CDR2 SQIVND (reference sequence). The length of the CDR3 is 14 residues. The CDR3 region has the DNA TGTGCCAGTAGTATGAAGGCAGGAGACTATGGCTACACCTTC. Encoded protein: CASSMKAGDYGYTF.

The chain employs TRBV6-6 and TRBJ2-1; D remains unclear. Germline CDR1 is MNHNY and CDR2 is SVGAGI (reference sequence). This CDR3 is 13 amino acids long. Trimming shortened V by 6 bases and J by 3 bases, and 9 bases separated the two germline ends. This CDR3 reads CASSPGVYNEQFF. CDR3 bases: TGTGCCAGCAGCCCTGGAGTCTACAATGAGCAGTTCTTC.

The chain employs TRBV6-1 and TRBJ2-3, with 9 bases fitting TRBD2. V lost 6 bases, J lost 1 base, and 2 bases stayed unmatched. Looked up from germline, CDR1 is MNHNS and CDR2 is SASEGT. The CDR3 covers 14 residues. Written as DNA, the CDR3 is TGTGCCAGCAGCGTAGCGGGGGGCACAGATACGCAGTATTTT. Amino acids: CASSVAGGTDTQYF.

The J gene is TRBJ2-5, the V gene TRBV7-9; no firm D call. The ends were cut back, 5 bases at V and 5 bases at J, with 15 bases in the middle. Germline CDR1 and CDR2: SEHNR and FQNEAQ (reference sequence). CDR3 length: 14 residues. CDR3 residues: CASSPGWGKETQYF. Written as DNA, the CDR3 is TGTGCCAGCAGCCCTGGGTGGGGTAAGGAGACCCAGTACTTC.

The J gene is TRBJ2-2, the V gene TRBV5-1, with a weak D call TRBD2 (5 bases). Germline V gives CDR1 SGHRS, CDR2 YFSETQ. Deletions cut 6 bases from V and 6 bases from J, with 12 bases between. The length of the CDR3 is 13 residues. The CDR3 region is CASKKAAPGELFF. In nucleotides, the CDR3 is TGCGCCAGCAAGAAAGCGGCGCCCGGGGAGCTGTTTTTT.

V is TRBV29-1 and J is TRBJ2-4; 8 bases are a match to TRBD1. The CDR3 is 14 residues long. Germline V lookup: CDR1 SQVTM, CDR2 ANQGSEA. The V gene end was trimmed by 5 bases and the J gene end by 1 base; junction bases not matched to a gene: 4. The CDR3 spells CSVRTGSAKNIQYF. The CDR3 region has the DNA TGCAGCGTTCGGACAGGGTCGGCCAAAAACATTCAGTACTTC.